These 3 T cell receptor beta chains were sequenced from one sample in a study of T cells in Graves' hyperthyroidism and ophthalmopathy. Amplified TCR beta CDR3 regions came from RNA transcripts. A set of HTBI primers served as the primers for a first-round RT-PCR of the TCR CDR3. TCRdb reprocessed the multiplex PCR reads via MiXCR and lists one record per CDR3 protein. The sample holds a few hundred thousand distinct CDR3 sequences, 15% to 17% seen once. The sample consisted of blood. The receptor set was obtained from a woman in her 30s with Graves' hyperthyroidism.

This clonotype has a count of ten or more. The chain carries TRBV7-8 and TRBJ1-5, with TRBD1 as a possible D gene (5 bases). V dropped 3 bases and J dropped 7 bases, with 16 bases sitting between them. CDR3 size: 15 residues. The germline V gene encodes CDR1 SGHVS and CDR2 FQNEAQ. In nucleotides, the CDR3 is TGTGCCAGCAGCTTTCGGGCAGGGAGGAACCAGCCCCAGCATTTT. Protein sequence: CASSFRAGRNQPQHF.

This clonotype occurred many times. CDR3 region: CASSLANNNEQFF. The CDR3 coding sequence is TGCGCCAGCAGCTTGGCCAATAACAATGAGCAGTTCTTC. The chain combines TRBV5-1 with TRBJ2-1; no reliable D call. The CDR3 is made up of 13 amino acids. In germline, CDR1 is SGHRS, CDR2 YFSETQ. The V and J ends lost 0 bases and 5 bases respectively, with 6 bases between them.

A few counts support this clonotype. The chain links TRBV9 to TRBJ2-1, with 9 bases lining up with TRBD2. The CDR3 covers 15 residues. Trimming at V came to 1 base and at J to 10 bases, leaving 9 bases not matched to a gene. The germline CDR1 and CDR2 sequences are SGDLS and YYNGEE. The CDR3 nucleotides are TGTGCCAGCAGCGTATCGGGGCGGGAGGGAACGGAGCAGTTCTTC. Translated: CASSVSGREGTEQFF.